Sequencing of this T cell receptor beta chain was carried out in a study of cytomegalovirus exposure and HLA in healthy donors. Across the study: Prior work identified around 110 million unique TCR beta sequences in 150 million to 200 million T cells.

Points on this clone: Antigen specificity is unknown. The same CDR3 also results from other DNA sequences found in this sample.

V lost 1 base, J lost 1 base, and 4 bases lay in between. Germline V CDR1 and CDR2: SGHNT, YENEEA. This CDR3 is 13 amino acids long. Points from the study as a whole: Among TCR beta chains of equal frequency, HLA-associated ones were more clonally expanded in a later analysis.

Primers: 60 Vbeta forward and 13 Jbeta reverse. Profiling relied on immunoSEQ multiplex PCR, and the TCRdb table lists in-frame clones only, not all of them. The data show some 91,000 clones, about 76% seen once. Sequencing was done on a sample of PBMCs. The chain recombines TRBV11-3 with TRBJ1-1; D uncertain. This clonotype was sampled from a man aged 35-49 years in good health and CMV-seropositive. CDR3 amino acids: CASSLAGNTEAFF. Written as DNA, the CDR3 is TGTGCCAGCAGCTTAGCGGGGAACACTGAAGCTTTCTTT.